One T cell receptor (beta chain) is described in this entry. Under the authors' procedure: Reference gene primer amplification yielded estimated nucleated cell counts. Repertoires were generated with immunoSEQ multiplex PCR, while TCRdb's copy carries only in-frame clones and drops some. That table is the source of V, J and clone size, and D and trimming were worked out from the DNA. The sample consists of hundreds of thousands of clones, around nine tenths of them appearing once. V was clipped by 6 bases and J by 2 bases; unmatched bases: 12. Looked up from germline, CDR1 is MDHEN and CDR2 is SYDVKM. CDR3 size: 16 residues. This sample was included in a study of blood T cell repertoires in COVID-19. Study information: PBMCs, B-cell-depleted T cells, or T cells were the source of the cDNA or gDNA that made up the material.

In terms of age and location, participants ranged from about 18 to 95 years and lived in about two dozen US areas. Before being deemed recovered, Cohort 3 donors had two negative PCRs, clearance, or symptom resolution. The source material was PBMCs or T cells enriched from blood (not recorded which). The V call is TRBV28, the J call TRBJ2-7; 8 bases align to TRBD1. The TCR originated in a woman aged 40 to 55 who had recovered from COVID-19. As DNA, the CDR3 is TGTGCCAGCAGAGCCTCGGGACAGGAATTCCCCTACGAGCAGTACTTC. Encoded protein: CASRASGQEFPYEQYF.